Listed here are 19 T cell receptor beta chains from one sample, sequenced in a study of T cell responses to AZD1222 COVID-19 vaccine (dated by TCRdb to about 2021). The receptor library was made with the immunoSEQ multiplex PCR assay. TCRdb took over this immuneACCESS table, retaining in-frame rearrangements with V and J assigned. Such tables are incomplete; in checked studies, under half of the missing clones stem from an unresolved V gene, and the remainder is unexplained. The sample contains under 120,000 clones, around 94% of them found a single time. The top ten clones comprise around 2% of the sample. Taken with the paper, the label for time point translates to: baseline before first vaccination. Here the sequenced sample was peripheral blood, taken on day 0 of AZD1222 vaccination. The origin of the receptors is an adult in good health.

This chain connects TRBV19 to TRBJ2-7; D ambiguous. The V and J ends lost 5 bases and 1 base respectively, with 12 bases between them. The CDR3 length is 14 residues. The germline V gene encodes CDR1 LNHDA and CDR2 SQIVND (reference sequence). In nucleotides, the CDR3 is TGTGCCAGTAGTCCGGTCCTAAATTCCTACGAGCAGTACTTC. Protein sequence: CASSPVLNSYEQYF.

CDR3 in DNA: TGCGCCAGCAGCCAAGTAGCGGGAGGCGCCTACAATGAGCAGTTCTTC. Residues: CASSQVAGGAYNEQFF. The rearrangement joins TRBV4-1 to TRBJ2-1; 10 bases match TRBD2. CDR1 and CDR2 from the germline V gene are MGHRA and YSYEKL. Germline trimming cut 1 base from V and 2 bases from J; bases unmatched to any gene: 2. This CDR3 spans 16 amino acids.

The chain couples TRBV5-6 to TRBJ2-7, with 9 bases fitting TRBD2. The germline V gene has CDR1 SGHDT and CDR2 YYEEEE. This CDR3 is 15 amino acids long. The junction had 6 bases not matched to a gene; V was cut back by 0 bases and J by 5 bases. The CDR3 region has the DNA TGTGCCAGCAGCTTGGGGCTAGCGGGAACCCACGAGCAGTACTTC. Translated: CASSLGLAGTHEQYF.

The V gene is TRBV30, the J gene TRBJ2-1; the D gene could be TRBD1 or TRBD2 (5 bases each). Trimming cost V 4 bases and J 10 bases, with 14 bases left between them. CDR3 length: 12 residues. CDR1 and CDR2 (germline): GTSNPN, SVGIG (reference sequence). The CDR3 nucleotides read TGTGCCTGGAATGGGGGAACCCAGGAGCAGTTCTTC. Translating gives CAWNGGTQEQFF.

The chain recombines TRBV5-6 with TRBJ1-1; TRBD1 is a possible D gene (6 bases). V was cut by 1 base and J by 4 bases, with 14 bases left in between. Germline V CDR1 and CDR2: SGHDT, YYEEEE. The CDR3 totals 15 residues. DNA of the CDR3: TGTGCCAGCAGCTTGAACGTAGGAGGGGGCACTGAAGCTTTCTTT. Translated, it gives CASSLNVGGGTEAFF.

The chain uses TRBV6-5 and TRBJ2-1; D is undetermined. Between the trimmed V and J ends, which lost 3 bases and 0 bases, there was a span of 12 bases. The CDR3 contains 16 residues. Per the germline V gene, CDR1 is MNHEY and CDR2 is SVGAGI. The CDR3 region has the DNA TGTGCCAGCAGTTATTATGACACCCGCTCCTACAATGAGCAGTTCTTC. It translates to CASSYYDTRSYNEQFF.

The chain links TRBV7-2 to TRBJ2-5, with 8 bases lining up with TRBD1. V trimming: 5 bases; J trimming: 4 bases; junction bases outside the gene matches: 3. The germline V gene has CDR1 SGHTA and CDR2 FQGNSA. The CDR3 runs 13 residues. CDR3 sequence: CASSRGTGETQYF. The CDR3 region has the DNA TGTGCCAGCAGCCGAGGGACAGGAGAGACCCAGTACTTC.

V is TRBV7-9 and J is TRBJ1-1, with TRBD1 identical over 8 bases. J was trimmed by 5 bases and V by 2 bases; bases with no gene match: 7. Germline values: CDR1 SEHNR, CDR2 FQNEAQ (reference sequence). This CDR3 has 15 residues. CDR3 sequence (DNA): TGTGCCAGCAGCTTACCGACAGGGGAGAGGACTGAAGCTTTCTTT. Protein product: CASSLPTGERTEAFF.

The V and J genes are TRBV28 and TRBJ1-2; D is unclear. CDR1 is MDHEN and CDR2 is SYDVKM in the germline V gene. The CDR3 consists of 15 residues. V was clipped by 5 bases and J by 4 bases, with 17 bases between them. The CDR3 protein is CASSLNPRHAYGYTF. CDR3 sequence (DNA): TGTGCCAGCAGTCTCAATCCGAGACATGCCTATGGCTACACCTTC.

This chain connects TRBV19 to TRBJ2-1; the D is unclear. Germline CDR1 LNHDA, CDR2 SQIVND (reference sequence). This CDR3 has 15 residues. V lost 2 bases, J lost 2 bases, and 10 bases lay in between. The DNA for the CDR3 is TGTGCCAGTAGTATAAGCAAGGCGGCCTACAATGAGCAGTTCTTC. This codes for CASSISKAAYNEQFF.

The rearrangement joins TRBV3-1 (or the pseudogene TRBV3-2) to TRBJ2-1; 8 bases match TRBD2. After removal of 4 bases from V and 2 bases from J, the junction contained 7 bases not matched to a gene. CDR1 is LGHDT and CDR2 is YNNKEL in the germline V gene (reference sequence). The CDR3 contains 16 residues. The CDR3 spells CASSPQGTRPYNEQFF. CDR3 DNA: TGTGCCAGCAGCCCCCAAGGGACTAGACCCTACAATGAGCAGTTCTTC.

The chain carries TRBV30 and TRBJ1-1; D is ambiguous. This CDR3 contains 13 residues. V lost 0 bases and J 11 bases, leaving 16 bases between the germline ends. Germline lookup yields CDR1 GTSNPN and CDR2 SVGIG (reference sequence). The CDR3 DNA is TGTGCCTGGAGTGTATTCCACGGGGTAGAGGCTTTCTTT. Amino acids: CAWSVFHGVEAFF.

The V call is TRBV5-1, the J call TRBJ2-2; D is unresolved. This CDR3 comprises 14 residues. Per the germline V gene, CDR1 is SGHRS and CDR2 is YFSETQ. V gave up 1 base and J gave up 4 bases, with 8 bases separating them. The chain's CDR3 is CASSLFGLTGELFF. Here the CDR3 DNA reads TGCGCCAGCAGCTTGTTTGGGCTCACCGGGGAGCTGTTTTTT.

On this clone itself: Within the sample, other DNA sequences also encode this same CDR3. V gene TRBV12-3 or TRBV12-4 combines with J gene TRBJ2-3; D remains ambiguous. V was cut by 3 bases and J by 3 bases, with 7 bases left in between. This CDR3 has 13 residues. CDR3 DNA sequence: TGTGCCAGCAGTTTCCTCGGTACAGATACGCAGTATTTT. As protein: CASSFLGTDTQYF.

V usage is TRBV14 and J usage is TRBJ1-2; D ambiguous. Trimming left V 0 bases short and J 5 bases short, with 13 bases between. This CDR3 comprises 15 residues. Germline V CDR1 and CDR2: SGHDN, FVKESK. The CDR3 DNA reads TGTGCCAGCAGCCAAGAATCCAGTCTTCGGTATGGCTACACCTTC. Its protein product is CASSQESSLRYGYTF.

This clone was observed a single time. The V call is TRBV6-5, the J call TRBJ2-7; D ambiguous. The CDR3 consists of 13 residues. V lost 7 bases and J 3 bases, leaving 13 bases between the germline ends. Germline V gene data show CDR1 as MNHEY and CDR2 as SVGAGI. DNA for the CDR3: TGTGCCAGCAAGATCTCCACGGGCTACGAGCAGTACTTC. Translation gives CASKISTGYEQYF.

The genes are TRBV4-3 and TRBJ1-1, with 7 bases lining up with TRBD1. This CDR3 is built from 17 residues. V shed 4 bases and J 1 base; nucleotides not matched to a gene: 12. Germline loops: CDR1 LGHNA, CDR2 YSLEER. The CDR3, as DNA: TGCGCCAGCAGCCCTGACAGGGCGGACTTCGGGAACACTGAAGCTTTCTTT. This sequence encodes CASSPDRADFGNTEAFF.

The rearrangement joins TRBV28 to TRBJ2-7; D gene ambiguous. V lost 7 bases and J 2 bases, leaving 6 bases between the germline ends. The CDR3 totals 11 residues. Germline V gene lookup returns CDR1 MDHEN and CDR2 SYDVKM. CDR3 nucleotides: TGTGCCAGCACCTCGCCCTACGAGCAGTACTTC. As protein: CASTSPYEQYF. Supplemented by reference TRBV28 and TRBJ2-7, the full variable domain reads DVKVTQSSRYLVKRTGEKVFLECVQDMDHENMFWYRQDPGLGLRLIYFSYDVKMKEKGDIPEGYSVSREKKERFSLILESASTNQTSMYLCASTSPYEQYFGPGTRLTVT.

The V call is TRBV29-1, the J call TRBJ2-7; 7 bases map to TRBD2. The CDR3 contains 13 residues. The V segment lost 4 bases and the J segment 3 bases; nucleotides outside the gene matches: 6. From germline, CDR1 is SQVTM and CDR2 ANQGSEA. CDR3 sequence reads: CSVGGRDRYEQYF. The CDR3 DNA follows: TGCAGCGTTGGGGGGAGGGACCGCTACGAGCAGTACTTC.